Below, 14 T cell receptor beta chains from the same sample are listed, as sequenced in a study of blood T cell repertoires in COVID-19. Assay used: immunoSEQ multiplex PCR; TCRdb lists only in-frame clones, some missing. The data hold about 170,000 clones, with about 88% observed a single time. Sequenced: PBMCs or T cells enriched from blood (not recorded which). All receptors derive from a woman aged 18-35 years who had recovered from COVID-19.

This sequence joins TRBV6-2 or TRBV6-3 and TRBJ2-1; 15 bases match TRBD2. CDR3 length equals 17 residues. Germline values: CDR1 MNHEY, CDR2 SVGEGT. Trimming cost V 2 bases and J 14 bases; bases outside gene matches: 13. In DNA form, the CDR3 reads TGTGCCAGCAGTTACATCGGGACTAGCGGGAGGTTAGCCCAAAAGTTCTTC. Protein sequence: CASSYIGTSGRLAQKFF.

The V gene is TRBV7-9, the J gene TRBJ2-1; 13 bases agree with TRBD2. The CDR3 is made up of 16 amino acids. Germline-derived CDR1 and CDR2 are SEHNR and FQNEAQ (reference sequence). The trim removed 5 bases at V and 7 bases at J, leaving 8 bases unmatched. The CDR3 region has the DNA TGTGCCAGCAGCCCACTAGCGGGAGGGGTGTCAAATGAGCAGTTCTTC. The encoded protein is CASSPLAGGVSNEQFF.

CDR3 region: CASRDLLAGPSTDTQYF. DNA of the CDR3: TGTGCCAGCAGGGACCTACTAGCGGGCCCGAGCACAGATACGCAGTATTTT. V and J are TRBV6-4 and TRBJ2-3, with TRBD2 identical over 9 bases. The J segment lost 0 bases and the V segment lost 6 bases, leaving 10 bases of the junction unmatched. This CDR3 is 17 amino acids long. Germline V gives CDR1 MRHNA, CDR2 SNTAGT.

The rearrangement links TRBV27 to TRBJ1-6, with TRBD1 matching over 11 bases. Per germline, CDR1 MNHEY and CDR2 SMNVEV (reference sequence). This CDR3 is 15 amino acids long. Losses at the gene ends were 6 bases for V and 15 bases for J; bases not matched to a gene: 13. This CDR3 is CASSSMDRGLWVLHF. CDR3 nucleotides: TGTGCCAGCAGCTCAATGGACAGGGGGCTTTGGGTCCTCCACTTT.

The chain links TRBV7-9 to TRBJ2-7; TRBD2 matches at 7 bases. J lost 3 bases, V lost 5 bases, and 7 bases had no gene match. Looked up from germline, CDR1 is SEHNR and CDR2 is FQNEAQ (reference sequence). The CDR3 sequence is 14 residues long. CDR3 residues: CASSHSGRVYEQYF. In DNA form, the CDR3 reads TGTGCCAGCAGCCATAGCGGGCGGGTCTACGAGCAGTACTTC.

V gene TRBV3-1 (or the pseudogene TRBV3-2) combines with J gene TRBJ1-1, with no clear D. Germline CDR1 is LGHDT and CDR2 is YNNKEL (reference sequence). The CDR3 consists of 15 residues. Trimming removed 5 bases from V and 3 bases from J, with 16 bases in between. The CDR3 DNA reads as TGTGCCAGCAGCGAGAGGGATCGGGTCGACACTGAAGCTTTCTTT. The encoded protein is CASSERDRVDTEAFF.

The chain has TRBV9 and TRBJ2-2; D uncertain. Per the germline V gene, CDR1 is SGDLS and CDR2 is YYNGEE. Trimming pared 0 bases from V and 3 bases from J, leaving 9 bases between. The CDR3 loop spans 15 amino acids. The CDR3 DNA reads TGTGCCAGCAGCGTAGAAACTACTTACACCGGGGAGCTGTTTTTT. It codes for CASSVETTYTGELFF.

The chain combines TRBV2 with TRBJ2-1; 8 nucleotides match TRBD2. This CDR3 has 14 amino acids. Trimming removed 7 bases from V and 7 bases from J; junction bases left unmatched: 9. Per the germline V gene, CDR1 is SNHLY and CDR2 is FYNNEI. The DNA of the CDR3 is TGTGCCAGCATCCCAACTAGCGGAGCAAATGAGCAGTTCTTC. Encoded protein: CASIPTSGANEQFF. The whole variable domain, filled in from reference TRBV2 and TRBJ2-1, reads EPEVTQTPSHQVTQMGQEVILRCVPISNHLYFYWYRQILGQKVEFLVSFYNNEISEKSEIFDDQFSVERPDGSNFTLKIRSTKLEDSAMYFCASIPTSGANEQFFGPGTRLTVL.

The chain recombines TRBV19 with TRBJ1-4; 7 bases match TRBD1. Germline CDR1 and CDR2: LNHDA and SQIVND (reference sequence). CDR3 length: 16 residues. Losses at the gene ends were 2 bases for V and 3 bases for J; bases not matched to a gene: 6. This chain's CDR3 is CASSIISGTANEKLFF. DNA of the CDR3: TGTGCCAGTAGTATAATTTCGGGGACAGCTAATGAAAAACTGTTTTTT.

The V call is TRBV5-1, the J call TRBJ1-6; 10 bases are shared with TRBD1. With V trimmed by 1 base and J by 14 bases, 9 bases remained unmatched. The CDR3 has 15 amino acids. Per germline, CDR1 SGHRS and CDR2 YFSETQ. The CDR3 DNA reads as TGCGCCAGCAGCTTGTTTCCCGGGACAGGGGTAACCCTCCACTTT. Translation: CASSLFPGTGVTLHF.

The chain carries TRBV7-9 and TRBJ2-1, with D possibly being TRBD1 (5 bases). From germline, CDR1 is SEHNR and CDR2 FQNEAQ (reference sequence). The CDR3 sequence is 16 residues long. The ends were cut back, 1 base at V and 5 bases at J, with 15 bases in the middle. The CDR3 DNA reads TGTGCCAGCAGCTTAGAGGGGCCAGGGTCGGACAATGAGCAGTTCTTC. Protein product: CASSLEGPGSDNEQFF.

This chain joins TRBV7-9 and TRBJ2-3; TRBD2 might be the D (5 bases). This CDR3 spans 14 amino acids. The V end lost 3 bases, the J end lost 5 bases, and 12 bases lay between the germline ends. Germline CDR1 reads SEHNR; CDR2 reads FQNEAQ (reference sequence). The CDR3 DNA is TGTGCCAGCAGCTTTAGCCTAGCAGGAGATACGCAGTATTTT. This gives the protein CASSFSLAGDTQYF.

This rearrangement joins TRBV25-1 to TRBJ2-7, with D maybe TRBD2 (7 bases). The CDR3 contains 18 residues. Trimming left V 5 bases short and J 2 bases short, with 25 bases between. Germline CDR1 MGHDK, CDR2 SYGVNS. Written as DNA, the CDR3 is TGTGCCAGCAGTAAAGTTGGTTGTGGGGGGGCCGGCCCCTACGAGCAGTACTTC. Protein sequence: CASSKVGCGGAGPYEQYF.

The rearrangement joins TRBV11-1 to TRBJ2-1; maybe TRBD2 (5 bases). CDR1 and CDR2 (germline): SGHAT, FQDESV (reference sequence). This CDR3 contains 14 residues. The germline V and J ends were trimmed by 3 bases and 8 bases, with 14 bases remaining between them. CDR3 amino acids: CASSFLLAVDEQFF. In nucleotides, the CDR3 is TGTGCCAGCAGCTTTCTGCTAGCTGTCGATGAGCAGTTCTTC.